This TCR beta chain was found in a study of blood T cell repertoires in COVID-19. V was pared by 6 bases and J by 6 bases, with 14 bases of the junction left unmatched. CDR1 and CDR2 (germline): MNHEY, SMNVEV (reference sequence). The CDR3 has 17 residues. Before being deemed recovered, Cohort 3 donors had two negative PCRs, clearance, or symptom resolution. As handled by the study authors: Amplification from reference gene primers served as the basis for estimated nucleated cell counts. Libraries were prepared by immunoSEQ multiplex PCR; TCRdb keeps only in-frame clonotypes and omits some of them. The DNA gave D and trimming, while V, J and clone size come from that table. In the table there are 250,000 to 350,000 clones, just over 85% of which are singletons.

The source of this sequence is a woman under 30 who had recovered from COVID-19. The source material was PBMCs or T cells enriched from blood (not recorded which). J is TRBJ2-5 and V is TRBV27; 12 bases fit TRBD2. The CDR3 protein is CASSPSSGGAGGKTQYF. The DNA of the CDR3 is TGTGCCAGCAGCCCTTCTAGCGGGGGGGCCGGAGGAAAGACCCAGTACTTC.